The 8 T cell receptor beta chains reported below all come from one sample, sequenced in a study of cytomegalovirus exposure and HLA in healthy donors. PCR used 60 Vbeta primers and 13 Jbeta primers. TCRdb's copy holds only in-frame clones and misses some; the assay was immunoSEQ multiplex PCR. The sample shows roughly 130,000 clones, under 85% of them seen only once. Sequencing was carried out using PBMCs. Receptors were obtained from a woman in her forties or fifties in good health and CMV-seropositive.

This rearrangement joins TRBV11-2 to TRBJ2-7; D perhaps matches TRBD1 (6 bases). Germline lookup yields CDR1 SGHAT and CDR2 FQNNGV. V was cut by 4 bases and J by 3 bases, with 16 bases left in between. The CDR3 runs 15 residues. CDR3 in DNA: TGTGCCAGCAGCTCTGGCCGGGACATCTTCTACGAGCAGTACTTC. Its protein product is CASSSGRDIFYEQYF.

This chain connects TRBV11-3 to TRBJ2-6, with D perhaps matching TRBD1 (7 bases). Trimming removed 5 bases at V and 0 bases at J, with 17 bases between. Germline V CDR1 and CDR2: SGHNT, YENEEA. CDR3 size: 18 residues. The CDR3 is CASSLGGDSHSGANVLTF. CDR3 bases: TGTGCCAGCAGCCTCGGCGGGGACAGCCACTCTGGGGCCAACGTCCTGACTTTC.

As DNA, the CDR3 is TGTGCCAGCAGCGAGGGACAGGATGGTAGATACTATGGCTACACCTTC. Translation: CASSEGQDGRYYGYTF. The chain joins TRBV9 to TRBJ1-2; TRBD1 agrees at 8 bases. Germline CDR1 and CDR2: SGDLS and YYNGEE. The CDR3 has 16 residues. V dropped 3 bases and J dropped 3; count of bases not matched to a gene: 10.

This clone occurred once. Here the CDR3 reads CASSMGGKNSPLHF. CDR3 bases: TGTGCCAGTAGTATGGGGGGGAAAAATTCACCCCTCCACTTT. The V and J genes are TRBV19 and TRBJ1-6; a weak D match, TRBD1 (5 bases). V was cut by 3 bases and J by 7 bases, with 10 bases left in between. Germline CDR1 LNHDA, CDR2 SQIVND (reference sequence). The CDR3 has 14 residues.

This clone is a singleton in its sample. V gene TRBV18 combines with J gene TRBJ2-5, with 8 bases aligning to TRBD1. CDR3 length equals 14 residues. Germline values: CDR1 KGHSH, CDR2 LQKENI. V shed 3 bases and J 1 base; nucleotides not matched to a gene: 1. The CDR3 region is CASSPDRVQETQYF. The CDR3 bases are TGTGCCAGCTCACCGGACAGGGTCCAAGAGACCCAGTACTTC. Full variable domain (missing parts from reference TRBV18 and TRBJ2-5): NAGVMQNPRHLVRRRGQEARLRCSPMKGHSHVYWYRQLPEEGLKFMVYLQKENIIDESGMPKERFSAEFPKEGPSILRIQQVVRGDSAAYFCASSPDRVQETQYFGPGTRLLVL.

The chain links TRBV5-8 to TRBJ1-6, with a weak D call TRBD1 (5 bases). CDR3 length: 17 amino acids. From germline, CDR1 is SGHTS and CDR2 YDEGEE. The germline V and J ends were trimmed by 1 base and 4 bases, with 15 bases remaining between them. The CDR3 DNA is TGTGCCAGCAGCTTGCTATCCGGGGGAGCTTATAATTCACCCCTCCACTTT. This translates into CASSLLSGGAYNSPLHF.

This chain connects TRBV19 to TRBJ2-7; tentative D call: TRBD1 (5 bases). Germline V gene lookup returns CDR1 LNHDA and CDR2 SQIVND (reference sequence). This CDR3 spans 12 amino acids. V shed 5 bases and J shed 4 bases, with 9 bases lying between them. The CDR3 DNA follows: TGTGCCAGTAGTTCGGCAGGGTACGAGCAGTACTTC. Residues: CASSSAGYEQYF.

The chain joins TRBV18 to TRBJ1-1, with a tentative D call TRBD1 (6 bases). Germline values: CDR1 KGHSH, CDR2 LQKENI. CDR3 length: 14 residues. V was trimmed by 3 bases and J by 4 bases, leaving 12 bases between them. Written as DNA, the CDR3 is TGTGCCAGCTCACCGGTTCAGGGGAGCACTGAAGCTTTCTTT. Residues: CASSPVQGSTEAFF. The full variable domain, in which reference TRBV18 and TRBJ1-1 provide the parts outside the CDR3, is NAGVMQNPRHLVRRRGQEARLRCSPMKGHSHVYWYRQLPEEGLKFMVYLQKENIIDESGMPKERFSAEFPKEGPSILRIQQVVRGDSAAYFCASSPVQGSTEAFFGQGTRLTVV.